Given below is one T cell receptor beta chain in context. The germline CDR1 and CDR2 sequences are SGHRS and YFSETQ. Trimming cost V 4 bases and J 6 bases, with 10 bases left between them. The CDR3 loop spans 12 amino acids. TCRdb reanalysed the 5' RACE reads using MiXCR and keeps one entry per CDR3 protein. The repertoire consists of over 50,000 distinct CDR3 sequences, with 25% to 35% occurring once and the leading ten covering 2% to 2.5%. Input material: tumor-infiltrating naive CD4+ T cells sorted from the breast tumor. Subset here: naive CD4+ T cells, CD4+CD45RA+CD25-. The sequence came from a female donor with breast cancer. The chain employs TRBV5-1 and TRBJ1-2; D remains unclear. DNA for the CDR3: TGCGCCAGCAGCACGGACGGGGATGGCTACACCTTC. It encodes CASSTDGDGYTF.